Shown below are 14 T cell receptor beta chains from a single sample sequenced in a study of CD39 and CD103 CD8 tumor-infiltrating T cells. Repertoires were generated with immunoSEQ multiplex PCR, while TCRdb's copy carries only in-frame clones and drops some. The sample has 3,000 to 4,000 clones; under 80% are singletons. The sample was CD39- CD103- CD8+ T cells sorted from the tumor. Subset here: CD103-CD39- double-negative CD45RA- CD8 T cells. The receptors were gathered from a human donor with head and neck squamous cell carcinoma.

The chain has TRBV5-4 and TRBJ2-7; 12 nucleotides align to TRBD2. CDR1 is SGHNT, CDR2 YYREEE, per germline (reference sequence). V trimming: 2 bases; J trimming: 1 base; junction bases outside the gene matches: 4. The CDR3 consists of 16 residues. CDR3 protein: CASSFLAGGPSYEQYF. CDR3 nucleotides: TGTGCCAGCAGCTTCCTAGCGGGGGGGCCTTCCTACGAGCAGTACTTC.

The CDR3 loop reads CASSQDPTGAGNTIYF. CDR3 in DNA: TGCGCCAGCAGCCAAGATCCTACAGGGGCTGGAAACACCATATATTTT. V is TRBV4-3 and J is TRBJ1-3, with 7 nucleotides matching TRBD1. The CDR3 is made up of 16 amino acids. Germline CDR1 is LGHNA and CDR2 is YSLEER. With V trimmed by 0 bases and J by 2 bases, 4 bases remained unmatched.

The chain combines TRBV9 with TRBJ2-6; 7 bases fit TRBD1. J lost 0 bases, V lost 3 bases, and 9 bases had no gene match. Germline CDR1 is SGDLS and CDR2 is YYNGEE. The CDR3 totals 18 residues. The CDR3 DNA is TGTGCCAGCAGCGCCGACAGGGCTATACCCTCTGGGGCCAACGTCCTGACTTTC. Its translation: CASSADRAIPSGANVLTF.

This clone was seen a handful of times. The gene calls are TRBV7-9 and TRBJ1-1; weak D call: TRBD1 (5 bases). Trimming took 2 bases from V and 6 from J, leaving 16 bases between them. There are 15 residues in the CDR3. CDR1 SEHNR and CDR2 FQNEAQ come from the germline V gene (reference sequence). Written as DNA, the CDR3 is TGTGCCAGCAGCTTACTCACCAGGGTAGCCCCTGAAGCTTTCTTT. Residues: CASSLLTRVAPEAFF.

The V and J genes are TRBV7-5 and TRBJ2-3; the table's D gene call, TRBD1, was not cross checked with the DNA. TRBV7-5 counts as a pseudogene. The CDR3 is 18 amino acids. The CDR3 is CARSLVSVGRASGDTQYF. The CDR3 region has the DNA TGTGCCAGAAGCTTAGTATCGGTGGGCAGGGCGAGTGGAGATACGCAGTATTTT.

This clone appeared once. This sequence joins TRBV4-2 and TRBJ2-3; 8 nucleotides align to TRBD2. This CDR3 is built from 17 residues. With V trimmed by 0 bases and J by 4 bases, 9 bases remained unmatched. CDR1 and CDR2 (germline): LGHNA, YNFKEQ. CDR3 bases: TGTGCCAGCAGCCAAGAAACCGGGACTAGTCTTGCAGATACGCAGTATTTT. This sequence encodes CASSQETGTSLADTQYF.

The V and J genes are TRBV7-3 and TRBJ2-5, with D perhaps TRBD1 or TRBD2 (5 bases each). The CDR3 extends over 15 amino acids. Germline V gene data show CDR1 as SGHTA and CDR2 as FQGTGA. V was trimmed by 3 bases and J by 4 bases, leaving 15 bases between them. CDR3 DNA sequence: TGTGCCAGCAGCTTCGGGATTAGGGGTGGAGAGACCCAGTACTTC. Protein: CASSFGIRGGETQYF.

The chain joins TRBV6-5 to TRBJ2-5; 12 bases map to TRBD2. Losses at the gene ends were 4 bases for V and 5 bases for J; bases not matched to a gene: 5. The germline gives CDR1 MNHEY, CDR2 SVGAGI. The CDR3 has 15 residues. DNA of the CDR3: TGTGCCAGCAGTTCTTCTAGCGGGGGGGCGGAGACCCAGTACTTC. Protein product: CASSSSSGGAETQYF.

V gene TRBV4-1 combines with J gene TRBJ2-1; 11 positions agree with TRBD2. With V trimmed by 4 bases and J by 5 bases, 4 bases remained unmatched. The V gene's germline CDR1 is MGHRA and CDR2 YSYEKL. This CDR3 has 15 amino acids. The CDR3 loop is CASSLRTSGHNEQFF. The CDR3 DNA sequence: TGCGCCAGCAGCCTTCGGACTAGCGGGCACAATGAGCAGTTCTTC.

Sample share makes this clone medium-sized (0.01 to 0.1%). V gene TRBV6-5 combines with J gene TRBJ2-7; 7 bases are shared with TRBD2. Germline assignment: CDR1 MNHEY and CDR2 SVGAGI. This CDR3 comprises 15 residues. V shed 7 bases and J 3 bases; nucleotides not matched to a gene: 12. The CDR3 sequence is CASTHGLGSGYEQYF. The CDR3 bases are TGTGCCAGCACCCACGGACTAGGGAGCGGCTACGAGCAGTACTTC.

This clone was recorded a few times. This chain connects TRBV11-3 to TRBJ2-1; possibly TRBD1 for D (5 bases). Between the trimmed V and J ends, which lost 4 bases and 7 bases, there was a span of 17 bases. CDR3 length: 15 residues. CDR1 SGHNT and CDR2 YENEEA come from the germline V gene. The CDR3 DNA sequence: TGTGCCAGCAGCTCCTGGGGCAGCACCAGGAATGAGCAGTTCTTC. It encodes CASSSWGSTRNEQFF.

The CDR3 DNA is TGTGCCAGCAGCTCCCCAGGGTTGGGGAATTCACCCCTCCACTTT. It is translated as CASSSPGLGNSPLHF. The chain has TRBV7-8 and TRBJ1-6; D may be TRBD1 (5 bases). Trimming took off 4 bases at V and 7 bases at J, with 14 bases between the two ends. The V gene's germline CDR1 is SGHVS and CDR2 FQNEAQ. This CDR3 has 15 residues.

The gene calls are TRBV4-1 and TRBJ2-5, with D perhaps matching TRBD2 (5 bases). Germline assignment: CDR1 MGHRA and CDR2 YSYEKL. The CDR3 loop spans 12 amino acids. V shed 8 bases and J shed 1 base, with 8 bases lying between them. The CDR3 bases are TGCGCCAGCCGCGGGCCCCAAGAGACCCAGTACTTC. Protein sequence: CASRGPQETQYF.

V and J are TRBV10-1 and TRBJ2-5; D is unclear. Germline CDR1 WNHNN, CDR2 SYGVQD (reference sequence). This CDR3 is built from 15 residues. Trimming left V 3 bases short and J 5 bases short, with 16 bases between. The CDR3 bases are TGCGCCAGCAGTGAATTATGGGCAGGCGAGGAGACCCAGTACTTC. Amino acids: CASSELWAGEETQYF.